The 3 T cell receptor delta chains below come from one sample, sequenced in a study of Vδ1+ human thymocytes. Study conclusions and caveats: Highly polyclonal TRG and TRD repertoires with Gaussian CDR3 length distributions appeared in thymus.

These receptors are not linked to any known antigen. RNA was extracted from the cells and then reverse transcribed. Multiplex PCR used pooled V-gene forward primers and a constant-region reverse primer to amplify CDR3s. TCRdb processed the multiplex PCR reads again with the CATT caller. The data show fewer than 30,000 delta-chain clones, 6% to 8% seen once. The sequenced sample consisted of Vdelta1+ gamma-delta thymocytes from the thymus. Subset described: FACS-sorted CD3+ TCRalphabeta- TCRVdelta1+ TCRVdelta2- thymocytes. The receptors were gathered from a girl less than two years old who had congenital heart surgery.

In this sample, this clone turned up a few times. This chain connects TRDV1 to TRDJ1; 8 bases agree with TRDD2. V was pared by 2 bases and J by 5 bases, with 22 bases of the junction left unmatched. Germline V gives CDR1 TSWWSYY, CDR2 QGS. The CDR3 is 20 residues long. In DNA form, the CDR3 reads TGTGCTCTTGGGGAAAGGATCCAGACTTCCTACCCCCTGACTTCTGATAAACTCATCTTT. Its protein product is CALGERIQTSYPLTSDKLIF.

This clone was recorded a few times. This chain uses TRDV1 with TRDJ1, with D possibly matching TRDD3 (6 bases). With 2 bases removed from V and 0 bases from J, the gap between germline ends came to 16 bases. CDR3 length equals 17 residues. CDR1 is TSWWSYY and CDR2 is QGS in the germline V gene. The CDR3 reads CALGEDEGWGDTDKLIF. DNA for the CDR3: TGTGCTCTTGGGGAAGACGAGGGTTGGGGGGACACCGATAAACTCATCTTT.

This sequence joins TRDV1 and TRDJ1; TRDD3 agrees at 11 bases. V shed 6 bases and J 0 bases; nucleotides not matched to a gene: 15. This CDR3 has 19 residues. Germline values: CDR1 TSWWSYY, CDR2 QGS. CDR3 bases: TGTGCTCTTGGCCCTCCAATCCCGCTGGGGGATACTAACACCGATAAACTCATCTTT. Its translation is CALGPPIPLGDTNTDKLIF.